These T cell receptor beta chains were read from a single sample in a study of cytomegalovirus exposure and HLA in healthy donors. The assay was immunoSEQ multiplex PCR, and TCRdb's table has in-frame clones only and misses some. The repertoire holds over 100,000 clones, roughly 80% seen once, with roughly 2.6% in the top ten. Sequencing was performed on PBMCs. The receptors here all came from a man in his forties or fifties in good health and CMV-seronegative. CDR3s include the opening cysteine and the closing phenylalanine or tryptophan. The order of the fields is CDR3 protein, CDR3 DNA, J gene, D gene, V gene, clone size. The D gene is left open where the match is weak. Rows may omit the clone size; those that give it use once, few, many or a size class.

CDR3: CASSIGQGLYNEQFF
DNA: TGTGCCAGCTCCATCGGACAGGGCCTTTACAATGAGCAGTTCTTC
J: TRBJ2-1
D: TRBD1
V: TRBV6-5
size: .

CDR3: CASSRSQGAGGNTIYF
DNA: TGTGCCAGCAGCAGATCGCAGGGGGCAGGAGGAAACACCATATATTTT
J: TRBJ1-3
D: TRBD1
V: TRBV5-4
size: .

CDR3: CASSVQGYLYEQYF
DNA: TGTGCCAGCTCAGTACAGGGGTATCTTTACGAGCAGTACTTC
J: TRBJ2-7
D: TRBD1
V: TRBV18
size: .

CDR3: CAISGSGGAYNEQFF
DNA: TGTGCCATCAGTGGTAGCGGGGGGGCCTACAATGAGCAGTTCTTC
J: TRBJ2-1
D: TRBD2
V: TRBV10-3
size: .

CDR3: CASSLPGQGSYEQYF
DNA: TGTGCCAGCAGCTTACCGGGACAGGGGTCCTACGAGCAGTACTTC
J: TRBJ2-7
D: TRBD1
V: TRBV5-4
size: .

CDR3: CASRDLGLITGELFF
DNA: TGTGCCAGCAGAGATTTAGGACTAATCACCGGGGAGCTGTTTTTT
J: TRBJ2-2
D: .
V: TRBV7-2
size: few

CDR3: CAISDGGQGNYGYTF
DNA: TGTGCCATCAGTGACGGGGGACAGGGTAACTATGGCTACACCTTC
J: TRBJ1-2
D: TRBD1
V: TRBV10-3
size: .

CDR3: CASSATGNYGYTF
DNA: TGTGCCAGCAGCGCGACAGGGAACTATGGCTACACCTTC
J: TRBJ1-2
D: TRBD1
V: TRBV7-9
size: .

CDR3: CASSIIQGAPIDQPQNF
DNA: TGTGCCAGTAGTATAATTCAGGGGGCCCCAATTGATCAGCCCCAGAATTTT
J: TRBJ1-5
D: TRBD1
V: TRBV19
size: .

CDR3: CASSQDPDMNTGELFF
DNA: TGCGCCAGCAGCCAAGATCCGGACATGAACACCGGGGAGCTGTTTTTT
J: TRBJ2-2
D: .
V: TRBV4-1
size: .

CDR3: CASSEGLAETYEQYF
DNA: TGTGCCAGCAGTGAAGGGCTAGCAGAAACCTACGAGCAGTACTTC
J: TRBJ2-7
D: .
V: TRBV2
size: .

CDR3: CASSRTSGGFTDTQYF
DNA: TGCGCCAGCAGCCGGACTAGCGGGGGGTTCACAGATACGCAGTATTTT
J: TRBJ2-3
D: TRBD2
V: TRBV4-1
size: once

CDR3: CASSLDLRQYNEQFF
DNA: TGTGCCAGCAGCTTAGATCTGCGGCAATACAATGAGCAGTTCTTC
J: TRBJ2-1
D: .
V: TRBV11-2
size: .

CDR3: CASSPQAGGTGDGYTF
DNA: TGTGCCAGTAGTCCCCAAGCTGGGGGGACAGGTGATGGCTACACCTTC
J: TRBJ1-2
D: TRBD1
V: TRBV19
size: once

CDR3: CASSQHTGAGEAFF
DNA: TGCGCCAGCAGCCAACACACCGGCGCGGGTGAAGCTTTCTTT
J: TRBJ1-1
D: .
V: TRBV5-1
size: .

CDR3: CASSLETVVGGANVLTF
DNA: TGCGCCAGCAGCTTGGAGACAGTCGTTGGGGGGGCCAACGTCCTGACTTTC
J: TRBJ2-6
D: .
V: TRBV5-1
size: .

CDR3: CASSYGTGSWETQYF
DNA: TGTGCCAGTAGCTATGGGACAGGTTCATGGGAGACCCAGTACTTC
J: TRBJ2-5
D: TRBD1
V: TRBV19
size: .

CDR3: CASSLAYRGRYNSPLHF
DNA: TGTGCCAGCAGCTTAGCGTACAGGGGTCGATATAATTCACCCCTCCACTTT
J: TRBJ1-6
D: TRBD1
V: TRBV7-2
size: .

CDR3: CASSGGSGRQETQYF
DNA: TGTGCCAGCAGCGGGGGTAGCGGACGCCAAGAGACCCAGTACTTC
J: TRBJ2-5
D: .
V: TRBV5-6
size: once

CDR3: CASSLETGFGETQYF
DNA: TGTGCCAGCAGCTTAGAAACAGGATTTGGGGAGACCCAGTACTTC
J: TRBJ2-5
D: .
V: TRBV7-9
size: .

CDR3: CASSLLGTPGNIQYF
DNA: TGTGCCAGCAGCTTGCTCGGGACTCCCGGAAACATTCAGTACTTC
J: TRBJ2-4
D: .
V: TRBV5-5
size: few

CDR3: CASSNGQGAQEQYF
DNA: TGTGCCAGCAGCAATGGACAGGGGGCACAAGAGCAGTACTTC
J: TRBJ2-5
D: TRBD1
V: TRBV7-9
size: .

CDR3: CASSPFGAGVSSTDTQYF
DNA: TGTGCCAGCAGCCCCTTCGGTGCGGGAGTTTCTAGCACAGATACGCAGTATTTT
J: TRBJ2-3
D: TRBD2
V: TRBV7-3
size: .

CDR3: CASSVSPDRSYEQYF
DNA: TGTGCCAGCAGCGTATCCCCGGACAGATCCTACGAGCAGTACTTC
J: TRBJ2-7
D: .
V: TRBV9
size: .

CDR3: CASSYGQFNEKLFF
DNA: TGTGCCAGCAGTTACGGGCAGTTTAATGAAAAACTGTTTTTT
J: TRBJ1-4
D: .
V: TRBV6-5
size: .

CDR3: CASSPPAGGPNEQFF
DNA: TGTGCCAGCAGCCCCCCAGCGGGGGGGCCCAATGAGCAGTTCTTC
J: TRBJ2-1
D: TRBD2
V: TRBV5-6
size: .

CDR3: CASSPRTSPSEQYF
DNA: TGCGCCAGCAGCCCCCGGACTAGTCCGAGCGAGCAGTACTTC
J: TRBJ2-7
D: TRBD2
V: TRBV4-1
size: once

CDR3: CSGQGYASTDTQYF
DNA: TGCAGCGGCCAGGGTTACGCTAGCACAGATACGCAGTATTTT
J: TRBJ2-3
D: .
V: TRBV29-1
size: .

CDR3: CASSERFLSYEQYF
DNA: TGTGCCAGCAGTGAGCGGTTTCTCTCCTACGAGCAGTACTTC
J: TRBJ2-7
D: .
V: TRBV2
size: few

CDR3: CASSVGASMNTEAFF
DNA: TGTGCCAGCAGTGTAGGGGCGAGCATGAACACTGAAGCTTTCTTT
J: TRBJ1-1
D: .
V: TRBV2
size: .

CDR3: CASSFGQATNTGELFF
DNA: TGTGCCAGCAGCTTTGGACAGGCCACGAACACCGGGGAGCTGTTTTTT
J: TRBJ2-2
D: TRBD1
V: TRBV5-4
size: .

CDR3: CASSLLSVYGYTF
DNA: TGTGCCAGCAGTTTACTGAGTGTCTATGGCTACACCTTC
J: TRBJ1-2
D: .
V: TRBV28
size: .

CDR3: CASSSQGGSTEAFF
DNA: TGCGCCAGCAGCTCACAGGGAGGGAGCACTGAAGCTTTCTTT
J: TRBJ1-1
D: .
V: TRBV5-1
size: .

CDR3: CASSEVSGPRYGYTF
DNA: TGCGCCAGCAGTGAGGTCTCAGGGCCGCGCTATGGCTACACCTTC
J: TRBJ1-2
D: .
V: TRBV10-2
size: .

CDR3: CASSFAGGPTDTQYF
DNA: TGTGCCAGCAGCTTCGCGGGGGGACCCACAGATACGCAGTATTTT
J: TRBJ2-3
D: TRBD2
V: TRBV7-3
size: .

CDR3: CASSPTGTQETQYF
DNA: TGTGCCAGCTCACCAACAGGGACCCAAGAGACCCAGTACTTC
J: TRBJ2-5
D: .
V: TRBV18
size: .

CDR3: CASSYSPPGRRAFF
DNA: TGTGCCAGCAGTTACTCACCGCCGGGTCGGAGAGCTTTCTTT
J: TRBJ1-1
D: .
V: TRBV6-5
size: .

CDR3: CASSIRPRQGSGETQYF
DNA: TGCGCCAGCAGCATCCGCCCTCGACAGGGTTCGGGGGAGACCCAGTACTTC
J: TRBJ2-5
D: TRBD1
V: TRBV5-1
size: .

CDR3: CASSNQGVGGELFF
DNA: TGTGCCAGCTCTAATCAAGGGGTCGGCGGGGAGCTGTTTTTT
J: TRBJ2-2
D: .
V: TRBV6-1
size: few

CDR3: CASSRNTGYEQYF
DNA: TGTGCCAGCAGTCGGAACACGGGGTACGAGCAGTACTTC
J: TRBJ2-7
D: .
V: TRBV6-5
size: .

CDR3: CASSTSNEKLFF
DNA: TGTGCCAGTAGTACCAGTAATGAAAAACTGTTTTTT
J: TRBJ1-4
D: .
V: TRBV19
size: .

CDR3: CASSQGAGLGYGYTF
DNA: TGTGCCAGCAGCCAAGGTGCAGGGCTAGGCTATGGCTACACCTTC
J: TRBJ1-2
D: .
V: TRBV4-2
size: .

CDR3: CASSPGTSGGYTGELFF
DNA: TGTGCCAGCAGCCCAGGGACTAGCGGGGGGTACACCGGGGAGCTGTTTTTT
J: TRBJ2-2
D: TRBD2
V: TRBV4-2
size: .

CDR3: CASRPGQGLHEQYF
DNA: TGTGCCAGCAGACCGGGACAGGGGCTCCACGAGCAGTACTTC
J: TRBJ2-7
D: TRBD1
V: TRBV27
size: .

CDR3: CSVRLAGGTGELFF
DNA: TGCAGCGTTAGGCTAGCGGGGGGCACCGGGGAGCTGTTTTTT
J: TRBJ2-2
D: TRBD2
V: TRBV29-1
size: .

CDR3: CASSLFGTGYFYEQYF
DNA: TGTGCCAGCAGTCTATTCGGGACAGGATATTTCTACGAGCAGTACTTC
J: TRBJ2-7
D: TRBD1
V: TRBV2
size: once

CDR3: CACHRGPAYNEQFF
DNA: TGTGCCTGCCACAGGGGCCCAGCCTACAATGAGCAGTTCTTC
J: TRBJ2-1
D: TRBD1
V: TRBV30
size: .

CDR3: CASSRELTKGGGGYWQFF
DNA: TGCGCCAGCAGCCGGGAATTGACCAAGGGGGGCGGGGGGTATTGGCAGTTCTTC
J: TRBJ2-1
D: TRBD2
V: TRBV5-1
size: .

CDR3: CASRSARGLGTEAFF
DNA: TGCGCCAGCCGAAGTGCCAGGGGGCTAGGCACTGAAGCTTTCTTT
J: TRBJ1-1
D: TRBD1
V: TRBV10-1
size: few

CDR3: CASSMYRGQTNTEAFF
DNA: TGTGCCAGTAGTATGTATCGTGGGCAGACAAACACTGAAGCTTTCTTT
J: TRBJ1-1
D: .
V: TRBV19
size: few

CDR3: CASSQDAGRYGYTF
DNA: TGTGCCAGCAGCCAAGATGCAGGGCGCTATGGCTACACCTTC
J: TRBJ1-2
D: .
V: TRBV14
size: .

CDR3: CASSWRPGQGETGELFF
DNA: TGTGCCAGCAGTTGGAGACCGGGACAGGGGGAGACCGGGGAGCTGTTTTTT
J: TRBJ2-2
D: TRBD1
V: TRBV27
size: few

CDR3: CSAGPRDRYF
DNA: TGCAGTGCTGGCCCACGGGATCGATACTTC
J: TRBJ2-7
D: .
V: TRBV20-1
size: few

CDR3: CASRIGTGALTGELFF
DNA: TGTGCCAGTAGAATAGGAACAGGGGCCCTGACGGGGGAGCTGTTTTTT
J: TRBJ2-2
D: TRBD1
V: TRBV19
size: .

CDR3: CSVAGLAGVSTDTQYF
DNA: TGCAGCGTGGCGGGACTAGCGGGGGTTAGCACAGATACGCAGTATTTT
J: TRBJ2-3
D: TRBD2
V: TRBV29-1
size: .

CDR3: CASSYRENQPQHF
DNA: TGTGCCAGCAGCTATAGAGAAAATCAGCCCCAGCATTTT
J: TRBJ1-5
D: .
V: TRBV7-2
size: few

CDR3: CASSPQQYKETQYF
DNA: TGTGCCAGCTCACCACAACAATATAAAGAGACCCAGTACTTC
J: TRBJ2-5
D: .
V: TRBV18
size: .

CDR3: CASSSAGGDSEAFF
DNA: TGTGCCAGCAGTTCGGCGGGAGGGGATTCTGAAGCTTTCTTT
J: TRBJ1-1
D: .
V: TRBV6-6
size: once

CDR3: CASSLELAGDTDTQYF
DNA: TGTGCCAGCAGCTTGGAACTGGCGGGGGACACAGATACGCAGTATTTT
J: TRBJ2-3
D: TRBD2
V: TRBV5-6
size: few